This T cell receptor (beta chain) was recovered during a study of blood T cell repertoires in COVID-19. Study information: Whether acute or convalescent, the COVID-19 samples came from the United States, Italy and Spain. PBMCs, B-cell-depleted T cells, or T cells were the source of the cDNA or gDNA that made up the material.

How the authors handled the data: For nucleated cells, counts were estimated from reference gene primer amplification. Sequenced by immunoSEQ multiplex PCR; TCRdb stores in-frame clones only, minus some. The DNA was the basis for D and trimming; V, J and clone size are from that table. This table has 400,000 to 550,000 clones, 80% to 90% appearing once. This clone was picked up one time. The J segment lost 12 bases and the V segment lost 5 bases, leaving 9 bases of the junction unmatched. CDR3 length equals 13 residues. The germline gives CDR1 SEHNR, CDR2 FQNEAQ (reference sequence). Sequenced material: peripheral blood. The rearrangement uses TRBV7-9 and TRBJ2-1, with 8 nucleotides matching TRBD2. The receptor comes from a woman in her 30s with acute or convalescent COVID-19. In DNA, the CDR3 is TGTGCCAGCAGCCCCCGGATAGCGGGGCCGCAGTTCTTC. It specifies CASSPRIAGPQFF.